The T cell receptor delta chain described here comes from a study of gamma-delta chains in newborns, infants, children. TCRdb reanalysed the reads via CATT. Seen here are 9,000 to 13,000 delta-chain clones, around 3.5% observed once, and the top ten hold under 10%. This clone was observed a few times. One end of the junction fails to match germline, which may point to a read error. This CDR3 contains 18 residues. Germline values: CDR1 TVYSNPD, CDR2 GDNSRS (reference sequence). The sequence was obtained from a child who was a newborn, infant or young child, either healthy, febrile or measles-vaccinated (not recorded which). The rearrangement links TRDV3 to TRDJ1; D may be TRDD2 or TRDD3 (5 bases each). The sequenced sample consisted of blood. This chain's CDR3 is CALSRSVPRYKNTDKLIF. In nucleotides, the CDR3 is TGTGCCCTTAGCCGTTCGGTTCCTCGATACAAAAACACCGATAAACTCATCTTT.